Detailed here is one T cell receptor (beta chain). Its antigen remains unidentified. TCRdb keeps only in-frame clones here, not all; method: immunoSEQ multiplex PCR. The table records around 130,000 clones, approximately 85% of them present only once. This record comes from a study of T cell responses to AZD1222 COVID-19 vaccine. Study-wide background: Second doses that came at about 4 or about 12 weeks were put together. Study-wide results and caveats: It should be noted that donors were predominantly white British and more often female, and clonal diversity was possibly underestimated.

CDR3 size: 14 residues. Trimming took 4 bases from V and 3 from J, leaving 9 bases between them. Germline lookup yields CDR1 MNHEY and CDR2 SVGAGI. V and J are TRBV6-5 and TRBJ2-2; possible D gene TRBD1, 6 bases. The source material was peripheral blood, sampled on day 0 of AZD1222 vaccination. This TCR was recovered from an adult in good health. The DNA of the CDR3 is TGTGCCAGCAGTTCCCCAGGGGACACCGGGGAGCTGTTTTTT. Amino acid sequence: CASSSPGDTGELFF.